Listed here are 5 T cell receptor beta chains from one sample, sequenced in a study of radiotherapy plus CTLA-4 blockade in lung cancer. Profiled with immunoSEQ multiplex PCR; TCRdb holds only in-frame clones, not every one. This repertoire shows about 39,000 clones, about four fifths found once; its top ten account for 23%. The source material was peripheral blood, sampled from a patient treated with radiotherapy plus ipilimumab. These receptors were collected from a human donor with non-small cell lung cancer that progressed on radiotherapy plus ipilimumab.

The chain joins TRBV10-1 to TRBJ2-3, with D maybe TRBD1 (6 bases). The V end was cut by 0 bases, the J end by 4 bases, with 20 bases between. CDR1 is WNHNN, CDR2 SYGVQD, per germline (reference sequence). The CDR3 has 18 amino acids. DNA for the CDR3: TGCGCCAGCAGTGAGTCATTTTTGGGGGCTAAGGGCCCAGATACGCAGTATTTT. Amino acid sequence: CASSESFLGAKGPDTQYF.

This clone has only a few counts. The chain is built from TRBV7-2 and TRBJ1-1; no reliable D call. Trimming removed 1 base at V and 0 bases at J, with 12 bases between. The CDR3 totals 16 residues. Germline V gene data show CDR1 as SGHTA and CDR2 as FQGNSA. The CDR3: CASSLGPVSVNTEAFF. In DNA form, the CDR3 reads TGTGCCAGCAGCTTAGGTCCGGTTTCGGTGAACACTGAAGCTTTCTTT.

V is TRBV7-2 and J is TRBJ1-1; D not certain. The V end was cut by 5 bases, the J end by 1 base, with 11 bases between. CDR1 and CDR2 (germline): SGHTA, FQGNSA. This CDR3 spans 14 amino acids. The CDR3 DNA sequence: TGTGCCAGCAGCCTGAGGGCAGCGAACACTGAAGCTTTCTTT. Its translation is CASSLRAANTEAFF.

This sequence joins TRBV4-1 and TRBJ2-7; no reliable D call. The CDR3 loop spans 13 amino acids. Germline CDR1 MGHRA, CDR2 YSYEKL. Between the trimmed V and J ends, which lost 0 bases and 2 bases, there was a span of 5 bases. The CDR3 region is CASSQEKPYEQYF. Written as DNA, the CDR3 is TGCGCCAGCAGCCAAGAGAAGCCCTACGAGCAGTACTTC.

CDR3 in amino acids: CASSPGTTYEQYF. The CDR3 DNA is TGTGCCAGCTCACCCGGGACTACCTACGAGCAGTACTTC. J is TRBJ2-7 and V is TRBV18; 7 nucleotides match TRBD2. The CDR3 is made up of 13 amino acids. V shed 3 bases and J 2 bases; nucleotides not matched to a gene: 1. Germline values: CDR1 KGHSH, CDR2 LQKENI.